The 11 T cell receptor beta chains given below trace back to one sample, sequenced in a study of CD8 T cells in ankylosing spondylitis (dated 2017 in TCRdb). The method behind the library was 5' RACE. Data came from an Illumina HiSeq 2500. TCRdb's own reprocessing of the public reads used fastp at Q25 and MiXCR and kept productive beta chains. Entries that share a CDR3 protein sequence are merged under the most common genes and DNA. This sample is represented by 200,000 or so distinct CDR3 sequences; 10% to 15% of them were singletons. The ten largest clones capture roughly 9.6% of the sample. The sample comprised blood, either unsorted or a sorted T cell fraction (not recorded which). Receptor source: a female donor with ankylosing spondylitis or in good health (not recorded which).

This clonotype was detected many times. The J gene is TRBJ2-7, the V gene TRBV5-1; D call uncertain. The CDR3 contains 12 residues. With 0 bases removed from V and 5 bases from J, the gap between germline ends came to 6 bases. The germline CDR1 and CDR2 sequences are SGHRS and YFSETQ. The chain's CDR3 is CASSLDQNEQYF. CDR3 DNA: TGCGCCAGCAGCTTGGACCAAAACGAGCAGTACTTC. Supplemented by reference TRBV5-1 and TRBJ2-7, the full variable domain reads KAGVTQTPRYLIKTRGQQVTLSCSPISGHRSVSWYQQTPGQGLQFLFEYFSETQRNKGNFPGRFSGRQFSNSRSEMNVSTLELGDSALYLCASSLDQNEQYFGPGTRLTVT.

The rearrangement links TRBV7-6 to TRBJ2-5, with no clear D. In germline, CDR1 is SGHVS, CDR2 FNYEAQ. V dropped 4 bases and J dropped 3 bases, with 12 bases sitting between them. CDR3 length: 14 residues. The CDR3 bases are TGTGCCAGCAGCTCCGGAGCCACCAAAGAGACCCAGTACTTC. This translates into CASSSGATKETQYF.

The chain carries TRBV20-1 and TRBJ1-4, with TRBD1 identical over 8 bases. This CDR3 contains 15 residues. Per germline, CDR1 DFQATT and CDR2 SNEGSKA (reference sequence). V was pared by 1 base and J by 8 bases, with 9 bases of the junction left unmatched. CDR3 in DNA: TGCAGTGCTAGAGGGGGTGGACAGGGTGGAGAAAAACTGTTTTTT. Protein: CSARGGGQGGEKLFF.

This clonotype was seen many times. The chain employs TRBV7-9 and TRBJ1-4; D not certain. Germline V gene lookup returns CDR1 SEHNR and CDR2 FQNEAQ (reference sequence). The V and J ends lost 5 bases and 12 bases respectively, with 7 bases between them. The CDR3 has 10 residues. The CDR3 sequence: CASSGDQLFF. As DNA, the CDR3 is TGTGCCAGCAGCGGAGATCAACTGTTTTTT.

This clonotype was observed at least ten times. The gene calls are TRBV14 and TRBJ1-1; no clear D. CDR1 SGHDN and CDR2 FVKESK come from the germline V gene. V lost 1 base and J 3 bases, leaving 9 bases between the germline ends. The CDR3 has 14 amino acids. In nucleotides, the CDR3 is TGTGCCAGCAGCCAAGCAGTTGGGCACACTGAAGCTTTCTTT. Translated, it gives CASSQAVGHTEAFF.

This clonotype was seen at least ten times. This chain joins TRBV4-2 and TRBJ2-3; 10 nucleotides align to TRBD2. Trimming at V came to 0 bases and at J to 9 bases, leaving 6 bases not matched to a gene. CDR3 length equals 15 residues. From germline, CDR1 is LGHNA and CDR2 YNFKEQ. The CDR3: CASSQDSSGSSTQYF. The CDR3 DNA follows: TGTGCCAGCAGCCAAGACTCTAGCGGGAGTAGCACGCAGTATTTT.

This clonotype was detected ten times or more. The V and J genes are TRBV27 and TRBJ2-5; no definite D call. Between the trimmed V and J ends, which lost 7 bases and 5 bases, there was a span of 8 bases. Germline V gene lookup returns CDR1 MNHEY and CDR2 SMNVEV (reference sequence). The CDR3 runs to 11 residues. In nucleotides, the CDR3 is TGTGCCAGCACTTCTGGGGAGACCCAGTACTTC. It encodes CASTSGETQYF.

This clonotype was observed a few times. The chain joins TRBV7-3 to TRBJ2-5; 8 bases match TRBD1. The ends lost 3 bases at V and 7 bases at J; junction bases unmatched: 4. CDR1 is SGHTA and CDR2 is FQGTGA in the germline V gene. The CDR3 has 13 amino acids. CDR3: CASSLDGTGTQYF. The DNA for the CDR3 is TGTGCCAGCAGCTTGGACGGGACAGGGACCCAGTACTTC.

In its sample, this clonotype was seen a few times. The V call is TRBV10-3, the J call TRBJ2-1; perhaps TRBD1 as D (6 bases). Trimming removed 8 bases from V and 9 bases from J, with 17 bases in between. In germline, CDR1 is ENHRY, CDR2 SYGVKD. CDR3 length equals 13 residues. CDR3 sequence: CAIGGVGLGEQFF. DNA for the CDR3: TGTGCCATCGGGGGCGTGGGCCTCGGTGAGCAGTTCTTC.

This clonotype was seen many times. The gene calls are TRBV9 and TRBJ1-4; no definite D call. CDR3 length equals 16 residues. Trimming took off 4 bases at V and 7 bases at J, with 20 bases between the two ends. Germline CDR1 reads SGDLS; CDR2 reads YYNGEE. CDR3 nucleotide sequence: TGTGCCAGCAGCCCCCATATGAACGGATCGGGTGAAAAACTGTTTTTT. Protein sequence: CASSPHMNGSGEKLFF.

This clonotype has a handful of counts. This sequence joins TRBV15 and TRBJ2-5; 7 positions match TRBD2. The CDR3 runs to 14 residues. The germline V gene encodes CDR1 LNHNV and CDR2 YYDKDF (reference sequence). J gave up 5 bases and V 5 bases, and 8 bases lay outside the gene matches. The CDR3 nucleotides read TGTGCCACCAGCGGGGCGGGGCGGGAGGAGACCCAGTACTTC. It is translated as CATSGAGREETQYF.